Following are 19 T cell receptor beta chains from one sample sequenced in a study of blood T cells in healthy people across ages (dated by TCRdb to the mid-2010s). Library preparation used 5' RACE. Sequencing took place on an Illumina HiSeq 2500. A second PCR of about 7 to 12 cycles was run with a J-beta primer mix and a sample-barcoded 5' primer. TCRdb trimmed the raw reads at Q25, called clones with MiXCR and kept productive beta chains. CDR3 protein sequences are deduplicated, and each keeps its most common genes and DNA. Within this sample are roughly 680,000 distinct CDR3 sequences, with 21% of them counted one time only. 3.5% to 4% of the sample rests with the top ten. Sequenced material: blood. The receptors stem from a man in his 70s in good health.

The J gene is TRBJ2-2, the V gene TRBV6-5; D is unresolved. V lost 2 bases to trimming and J lost 1 base, with 8 bases between them. Germline values: CDR1 MNHEY, CDR2 SVGAGI. This CDR3 is built from 15 residues. The CDR3 DNA sequence: TGTGCCAGCAGTTACGGGCACCAGAACACCGGGGAGCTGTTTTTT. It codes for CASSYGHQNTGELFF.

The sample holds a few counts of this clonotype. The J gene is TRBJ2-1, the V gene TRBV5-1; 9 bases match TRBD2. Trimming removed 3 bases from V and 1 base from J; junction bases left unmatched: 17. The germline V gene encodes CDR1 SGHRS and CDR2 YFSETQ. This CDR3 region has 20 residues. CDR3 coding DNA: TGCGCCAGCAGCTACCTGGGGGGGACTAGCATTTTTAGGTCCTACAATGAGCAGTTCTTC. It is translated as CASSYLGGTSIFRSYNEQFF. Combining the CDR3 with reference TRBV5-1 and TRBJ2-1 gives the whole variable domain KAGVTQTPRYLIKTRGQQVTLSCSPISGHRSVSWYQQTPGQGLQFLFEYFSETQRNKGNFPGRFSGRQFSNSRSEMNVSTLELGDSALYLCASSYLGGTSIFRSYNEQFFGPGTRLTVL.

This clonotype was detected a few times. The V gene is TRBV24-1, the J gene TRBJ1-5; no firm D call. Germline values: CDR1 KGHDR, CDR2 SFDVKD. Trimming pared 2 bases from V and 3 bases from J, leaving 7 bases between. The CDR3 spans 14 residues. This CDR3 is CATSDWRSNQPQHF. Written as DNA, the CDR3 is TGTGCCACCAGTGATTGGCGGTCCAATCAGCCCCAGCATTTT.

The chain carries TRBV6-1 and TRBJ2-7; 12 bases align to TRBD2. This CDR3 region has 15 residues. V was clipped by 9 bases and J by 7 bases; unmatched bases: 13. Per germline, CDR1 MNHNS and CDR2 SASEGT. CDR3 sequence (DNA): TGTGCCAGTCATCTAGCGGGAGGGCCTTCGGGGGAGCAGTACTTC. Translation: CASHLAGGPSGEQYF.

Only a few counts were recorded for this clonotype. The chain has TRBV5-1 and TRBJ2-1, with 8 bases matching TRBD2. The CDR3 has 15 residues. The V gene end was trimmed by 6 bases and the J gene end by 0 bases; junction bases not matched to a gene: 5. Germline V gene lookup returns CDR1 SGHRS and CDR2 YFSETQ. CDR3 protein: CASTNSGNSYNEQFF. CDR3 nucleotide sequence: TGCGCCAGCACCAATAGCGGGAACTCCTACAATGAGCAGTTCTTC.

The chain recombines TRBV4-1 with TRBJ2-5; D is tentatively TRBD1 or TRBD2 (5 bases each). This CDR3 is 14 amino acids long. V was shortened by 2 bases and J by 5 bases, with 12 bases between the two germline ends. Per the germline V gene, CDR1 is MGHRA and CDR2 is YSYEKL. CDR3 nucleotide sequence: TGCGCCAGCAGCCAACCGAGGGGCGCGGAGACCCAGTACTTC. It is translated as CASSQPRGAETQYF.

V is TRBV5-1 and J is TRBJ1-4, with 7 bases aligning to TRBD1. V shed 1 base, J shed 7 bases, and the junction held 4 bases outside the gene matches. This CDR3 contains 14 residues. CDR1 is SGHRS and CDR2 is YFSETQ in the germline V gene. CDR3 amino acids: CASSLQGGSEKLFF. As DNA, the CDR3 is TGCGCCAGCAGCTTGCAGGGGGGGAGTGAAAAACTGTTTTTT. The variable domain in full, completed from reference TRBV5-1 and TRBJ1-4, reads KAGVTQTPRYLIKTRGQQVTLSCSPISGHRSVSWYQQTPGQGLQFLFEYFSETQRNKGNFPGRFSGRQFSNSRSEMNVSTLELGDSALYLCASSLQGGSEKLFFGSGTQLSVL.

About this clonotype itself: The junction does not match germline at one end; this may be a read error. Written as DNA, the CDR3 is TGCGCTAGCAGCTTGGATGGGGCCCTCTCCTACGAGCAGTACTTC. Translation gives CASSLDGALSYEQYF. This sequence joins TRBV5-1 and TRBJ2-5; tentative D call: TRBD1 (5 bases). The DNA end is a closer match to TRBJ2-7, so the J assignment may be wrong. The CDR3 has 15 amino acids. Germline V gives CDR1 SGHRS, CDR2 YFSETQ.

The J gene is TRBJ2-6, the V gene TRBV29-1, with D maybe TRBD1 (5 bases). The CDR3 consists of 13 residues. The germline V gene has CDR1 SQVTM and CDR2 ANQGSEA. Trimming pared 6 bases from V and 4 bases from J, leaving 10 bases between. The CDR3 nucleotides are TGCAGCGTAGGGGCTTACGGGGCCAACGTCCTGACTTTC. Protein sequence: CSVGAYGANVLTF.

On this clonotype: One end of the junction is discordant with germline, which a read error may explain. The V and J genes are TRBV20-1 and TRBJ2-5; TRBD2 aligns across 12 bases. This CDR3 contains 15 residues. Germline V gene data show CDR1 as DFQATT and CDR2 as SNEGSKA (reference sequence). CDR3 bases: TGCAGTGCTTCATCGACTAGCGGGAGCCGGAATGAGCATTTCTTC. It codes for CSASSTSGSRNEHFF.

The rearrangement joins TRBV6-6 to TRBJ2-1; D is uncertain. The germline gives CDR1 MNHNY, CDR2 SVGAGI (reference sequence). V lost 0 bases, J lost 2 bases, and 8 bases lay in between. The CDR3 totals 15 residues. The CDR3 loop reads CASSYSTAPYNEQFF. The CDR3, as DNA: TGTGCCAGCAGTTACTCTACGGCCCCCTACAATGAGCAGTTCTTC.

Worth noting for this clonotype: The junction departs from the called germline gene at one end, perhaps through a read error. V usage is TRBV14 and J usage is TRBJ2-7; D unclear. The CDR3 contains 12 residues. In germline, CDR1 is SGHDN, CDR2 FVKESK. The CDR3 sequence is CAGSQVESQQYF. The DNA of the CDR3 is TGTGCCGGCAGCCAAGTTGAGAGCCAGCAGTACTTC.

This clonotype was picked up a small number of times. The chain has TRBV6-5 and TRBJ2-5; D possibly matches TRBD1 or TRBD2 (6 bases each). The last part of the DNA fits TRBJ2-7 better; the J call may be wrong. There are 14 residues in the CDR3. The germline V gene encodes CDR1 MNHEY and CDR2 SVGAGI. The CDR3 DNA is TGTGCCAGCAGAGGGGGGATGGGTTCCTACGAGCAGTACTTC. It encodes CASRGGMGSYEQYF.

This chain uses TRBV3-1 with TRBJ2-1; 15 nucleotides match TRBD2. The J call may be in error: the DNA end matches TRBJ2-5 better. The CDR3 totals 14 residues. Germline assignment: CDR1 LGHDT and CDR2 YNNKEL (reference sequence). CDR3 DNA: TGTGCCAGCATCCCCGGGACTAGCGGGGGGATCCAGTACTTC. Its translation is CASIPGTSGGIQYF.

This clonotype was recorded many times. The rearrangement links TRBV10-3 to TRBJ1-3; no clear D. Trimming removed 2 bases from V and 6 bases from J, with 8 bases in between. Per the germline V gene, CDR1 is ENHRY and CDR2 is SYGVKD. The CDR3 has 13 residues. The DNA of the CDR3 is TGTGCCATCAGTGAGGATAGGTTAAACACCATATATTTT. Translated: CAISEDRLNTIYF.

CDR3 in amino acids: CSARDTSGTYNEQFF. CDR3 in DNA: TGCAGTGCTAGAGATACTAGCGGAACCTACAATGAGCAGTTCTTC. The chain is built from TRBV20-1 and TRBJ2-1, with TRBD2 matching 8 bases. Germline lookup yields CDR1 DFQATT and CDR2 SNEGSKA (reference sequence). The CDR3 runs to 15 residues. V dropped 0 bases and J dropped 2; count of bases not matched to a gene: 3.

This clonotype has a handful of counts. V is TRBV10-3 and J is TRBJ2-1; D remains unclear. This CDR3 region has 14 residues. Germline V gives CDR1 ENHRY, CDR2 SYGVKD. Trimming removed 4 bases from V and 9 bases from J, with 16 bases in between. CDR3 in DNA: TGTGCCATCAGTGCTGTACAGATGAAAAGTGAGCAGTTCTTC. It is translated as CAISAVQMKSEQFF.

The chain combines TRBV7-6 with TRBJ2-5, with 9 nucleotides matching TRBD2. The length of the CDR3 is 16 residues. The germline CDR1 and CDR2 sequences are SGHVS and FNYEAQ. The V gene end was trimmed by 0 bases and the J gene end by 5 bases; junction bases not matched to a gene: 7. CDR3 in amino acids: CASSLANSGSAETQYF. The CDR3 DNA is TGTGCCAGCAGCTTAGCGAATAGCGGGAGCGCTGAGACCCAGTACTTC.

This clonotype was counted a few times. The rearrangement uses TRBV3-1 and TRBJ2-7; maybe TRBD1 (5 bases). Germline V CDR1 and CDR2: LGHDT, YNNKEL (reference sequence). The ends were cut back, 4 bases at V and 4 bases at J, with 17 bases in the middle. The CDR3 is 15 residues long. CDR3 sequence reads: CASSRPVDRAYEQYF. Written as DNA, the CDR3 is TGTGCCAGCAGCCGCCCCGTTGACAGAGCTTACGAGCAGTACTTC.